The source of this T cell receptor (beta chain) is a study of blood T cell repertoires in COVID-19. Overall study context: PBMCs, B-cell-depleted T cells, or T cells provided the cDNA or gDNA that made up the material.

How the authors handled the data: Amplification of reference gene primers provided the estimated nucleated cell counts. Libraries were prepared by immunoSEQ multiplex PCR; TCRdb keeps only in-frame clonotypes and omits some of them. V and J calls plus clone size are reproduced from that table; the DNA served to infer D and trimming. The sample shows about 38,000 clones, about 90% of them seen only once. The CDR3 sequence is 13 residues long. V trimming: 5 bases; J trimming: 3 bases; junction bases outside the gene matches: 4. Germline loops: CDR1 LNHDA, CDR2 SQIVND (reference sequence). The sequence came from a man aged 55 to 70 with active or convalescent COVID-19. The chain employs TRBV19 and TRBJ2-7; 7 positions agree with TRBD1. Sequences were obtained from peripheral blood. The CDR3 nucleotides are TGTGCCAGTAGTCTTGGGACAGACTACGAGCAGTACTTC. It codes for CASSLGTDYEQYF. The whole variable domain, filled in from reference TRBV19 and TRBJ2-7, reads DGGITQSPKYLFRKEGQNVTLSCEQNLNHDAMYWYRQDPGQGLRLIYYSQIVNDFQKGDIAEGYSVSREKKESFPLTVTSAQKNPTAFYLCASSLGTDYEQYFGPGTRLTVT.